This TCR beta chain was sequenced for a study of molecular identifiers for immune sequencing clone quantification. From germline, CDR1 is DFQATT and CDR2 SNEGSKA (reference sequence). V lost 6 bases and J lost 0, with 12 bases in between. The CDR3 sequence is 14 residues long. In TCRdb, the PCR reads were re-called with MiXCR into one record per CDR3 protein. The data contain roughly 630,000 distinct CDR3 sequences, around 25% of them singletons. Sequencing was performed on naive CD8+ T cells from blood, with Jurkat cell RNA spiked in. Subset denoted: FACS-sorted CD8+CD4-CCR7+CD45RA+ naive T cells. The chain has TRBV20-1 and TRBJ2-4; D is uncertain. This receptor was identified in a human donor in good health. Some libraries in this study had Jurkat cell RNA spiked in. CDR3 in DNA: TGCAGTGCCCCGACGGAGATAGCCAAAAACATTCAGTACTTC. Protein: CSAPTEIAKNIQYF.